Shown below are 2 T cell receptor beta chains from a single sample sequenced in a study of T cell changes during pregnancy in multiple sclerosis. Assay used: immunoSEQ multiplex PCR; TCRdb lists only in-frame clones, some missing. The table shows about 67,000 clones, with more than 85% occurring only once. Sequenced material: peripheral blood, taken in the second trimester of pregnancy. These TCRs come from a female donor with multiple sclerosis, enrolled in a pregnancy study.

J is TRBJ2-1 and V is TRBV29-1; D remains unclear. Germline lookup yields CDR1 SQVTM and CDR2 ANQGSEA. With 4 bases removed from V and 5 bases from J, the gap between germline ends came to 21 bases. There are 16 residues in the CDR3. The CDR3 DNA reads as TGCAGCGTTGTATCTCAAGCACCAACGCGCCACAATGAGCAGTTCTTC. This codes for CSVVSQAPTRHNEQFF.

The chain uses TRBV7-9 and TRBJ2-7; D ambiguous. The CDR3 covers 16 residues. Germline V CDR1 and CDR2: SEHNR, FQNEAQ (reference sequence). V gave up 1 base and J gave up 3 bases, with 16 bases separating them. DNA for the CDR3: TGTGCCAGCAGCTTAGTTTACGCCACAGAACTCTACGAGCAGTACTTC. Protein product: CASSLVYATELYEQYF.